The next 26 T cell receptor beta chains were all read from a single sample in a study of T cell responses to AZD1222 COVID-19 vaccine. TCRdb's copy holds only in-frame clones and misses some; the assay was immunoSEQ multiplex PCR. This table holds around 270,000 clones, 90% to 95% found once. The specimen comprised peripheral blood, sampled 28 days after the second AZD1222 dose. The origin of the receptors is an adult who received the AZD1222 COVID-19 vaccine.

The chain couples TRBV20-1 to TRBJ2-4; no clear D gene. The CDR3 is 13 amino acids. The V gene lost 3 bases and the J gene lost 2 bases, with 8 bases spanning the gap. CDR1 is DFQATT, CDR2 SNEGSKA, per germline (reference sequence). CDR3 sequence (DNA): TGCAGTGCTAGTTTGGGGACCAAAAACATTCAGTACTTC. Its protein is CSASLGTKNIQYF.

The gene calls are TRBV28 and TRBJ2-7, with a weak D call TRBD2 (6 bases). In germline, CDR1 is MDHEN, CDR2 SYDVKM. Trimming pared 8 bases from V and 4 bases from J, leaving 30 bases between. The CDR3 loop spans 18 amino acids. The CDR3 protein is CASSTTELKTGELYEQYF. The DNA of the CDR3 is TGTGCCAGCTCGACGACCGAGCTAAAGACGGGAGAACTATACGAGCAGTACTTC.

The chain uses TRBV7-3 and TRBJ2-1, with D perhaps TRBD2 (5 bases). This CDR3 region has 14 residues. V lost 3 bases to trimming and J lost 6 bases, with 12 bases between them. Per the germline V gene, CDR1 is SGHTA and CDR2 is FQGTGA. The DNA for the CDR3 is TGTGCCAGCAGCTTTGAAGCGGCCTCCAATGAGCAGTTCTTC. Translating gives CASSFEAASNEQFF.

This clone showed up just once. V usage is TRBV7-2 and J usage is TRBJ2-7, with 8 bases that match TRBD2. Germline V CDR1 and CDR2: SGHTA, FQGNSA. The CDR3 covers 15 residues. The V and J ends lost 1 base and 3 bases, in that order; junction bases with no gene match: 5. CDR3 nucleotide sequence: TGTGCCAGCAGCTTAGAGAGCGGGAGTCACTACGAGCAGTACTTC. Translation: CASSLESGSHYEQYF.

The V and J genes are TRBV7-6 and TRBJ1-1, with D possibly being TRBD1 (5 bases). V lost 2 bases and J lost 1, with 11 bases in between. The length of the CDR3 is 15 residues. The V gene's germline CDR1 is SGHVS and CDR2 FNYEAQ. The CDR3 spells CASSLRGGGNTEAFF. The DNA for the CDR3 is TGTGCCAGCAGCTTAAGGGGTGGGGGGAACACTGAAGCTTTCTTT.

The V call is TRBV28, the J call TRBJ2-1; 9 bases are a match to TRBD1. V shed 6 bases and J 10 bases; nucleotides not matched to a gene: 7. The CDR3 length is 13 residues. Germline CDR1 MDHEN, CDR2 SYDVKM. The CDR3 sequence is CASRGQGLREQFF. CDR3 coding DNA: TGTGCCAGCAGGGGACAGGGTTTACGGGAGCAGTTCTTC.

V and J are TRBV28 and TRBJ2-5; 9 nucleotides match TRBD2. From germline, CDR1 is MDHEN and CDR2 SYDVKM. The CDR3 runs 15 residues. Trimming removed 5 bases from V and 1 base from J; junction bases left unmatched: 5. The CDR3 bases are TGTGCCAGCAGTCCTCTTAGCGGGGGCCAAGAGACCCAGTACTTC. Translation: CASSPLSGGQETQYF.

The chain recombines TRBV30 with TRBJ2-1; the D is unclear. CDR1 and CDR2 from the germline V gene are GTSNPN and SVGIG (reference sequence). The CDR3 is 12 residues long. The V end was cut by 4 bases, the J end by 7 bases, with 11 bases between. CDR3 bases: TGTGCCTGGAAGGCCGAGGCTAATGAGCAGTTCTTC. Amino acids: CAWKAEANEQFF.

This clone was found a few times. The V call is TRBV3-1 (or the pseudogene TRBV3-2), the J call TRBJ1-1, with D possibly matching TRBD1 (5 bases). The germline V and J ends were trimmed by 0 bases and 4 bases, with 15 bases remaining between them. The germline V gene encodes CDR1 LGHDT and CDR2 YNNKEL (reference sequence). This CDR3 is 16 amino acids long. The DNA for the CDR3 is TGTGCCAGCAGCCAAGATAAGGCAGGGTTGGGCACTGAAGCTTTCTTT. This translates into CASSQDKAGLGTEAFF.

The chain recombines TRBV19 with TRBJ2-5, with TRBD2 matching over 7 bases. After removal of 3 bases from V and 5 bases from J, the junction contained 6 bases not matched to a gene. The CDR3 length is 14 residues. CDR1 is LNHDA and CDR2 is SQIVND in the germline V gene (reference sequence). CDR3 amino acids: CASSMGGLPETQYF. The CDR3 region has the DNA TGTGCCAGTAGTATGGGAGGGTTGCCGGAGACCCAGTACTTC.

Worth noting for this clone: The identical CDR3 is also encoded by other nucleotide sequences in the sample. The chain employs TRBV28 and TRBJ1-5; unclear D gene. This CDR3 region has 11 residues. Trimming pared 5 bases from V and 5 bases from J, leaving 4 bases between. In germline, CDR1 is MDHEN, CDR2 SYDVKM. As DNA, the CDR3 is TGTGCCAGCAGTCCGGATCAGCCCCAGCATTTT. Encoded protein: CASSPDQPQHF.

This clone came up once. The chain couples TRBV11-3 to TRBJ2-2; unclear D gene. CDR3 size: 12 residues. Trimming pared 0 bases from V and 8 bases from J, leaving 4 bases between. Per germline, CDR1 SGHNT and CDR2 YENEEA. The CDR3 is CASSLERGELFF. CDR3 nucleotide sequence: TGTGCCAGCAGCTTAGAAAGAGGGGAGCTGTTTTTT. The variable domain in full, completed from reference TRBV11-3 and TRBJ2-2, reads EAGVVQSPRYKIIEKKQPVAFWCNPISGHNTLYWYLQNLGQGPELLIRYENEEAVDDSQLPKDRFSAERLKGVDSTLKIQPAELGDSAVYLCASSLERGELFFGEGSRLTVL.

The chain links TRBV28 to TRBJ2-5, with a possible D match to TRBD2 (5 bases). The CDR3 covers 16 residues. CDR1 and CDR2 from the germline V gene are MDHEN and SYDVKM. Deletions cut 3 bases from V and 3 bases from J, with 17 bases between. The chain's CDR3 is CASSFRGWQTKETQYF. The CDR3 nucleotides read TGTGCCAGCAGTTTCCGCGGGTGGCAGACCAAAGAGACCCAGTACTTC.

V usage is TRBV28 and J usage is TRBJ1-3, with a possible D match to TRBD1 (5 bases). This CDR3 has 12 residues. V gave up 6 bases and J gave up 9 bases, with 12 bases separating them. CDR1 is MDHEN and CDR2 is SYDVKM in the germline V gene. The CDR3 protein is CASRPQGGTIYF. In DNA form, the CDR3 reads TGTGCCAGCAGGCCCCAGGGTGGCACCATATATTTT. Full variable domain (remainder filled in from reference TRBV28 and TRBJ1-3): DVKVTQSSRYLVKRTGEKVFLECVQDMDHENMFWYRQDPGLGLRLIYFSYDVKMKEKGDIPEGYSVSREKKERFSLILESASTNQTSMYLCASRPQGGTIYFGEGSWLTVV.

The CDR3 reads CATSSGANVLTF. For the CDR3, the DNA is TGTGCCACCTCCTCTGGGGCCAACGTCCTGACTTTC. This chain uses TRBV24-1 with TRBJ2-6; no firm D call. V gave up 9 bases and J gave up 0 bases, with 2 bases separating them. The CDR3 runs to 12 residues. The germline V gene encodes CDR1 KGHDR and CDR2 SFDVKD.

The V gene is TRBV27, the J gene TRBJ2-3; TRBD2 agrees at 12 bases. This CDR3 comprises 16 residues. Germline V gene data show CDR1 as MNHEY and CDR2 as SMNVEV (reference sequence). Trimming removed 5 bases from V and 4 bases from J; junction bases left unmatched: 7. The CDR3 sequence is CASSPRLAGVADTQYF. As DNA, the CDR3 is TGTGCCAGCAGTCCACGACTAGCGGGAGTGGCAGATACGCAGTATTTT.

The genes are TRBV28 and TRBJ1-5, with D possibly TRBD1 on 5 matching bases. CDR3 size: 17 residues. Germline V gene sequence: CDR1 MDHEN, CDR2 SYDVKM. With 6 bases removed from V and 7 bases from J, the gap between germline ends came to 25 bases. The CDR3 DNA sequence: TGTGCCAGCAGCCGCCCCACCGCGGGGGGTCTAGGACAGCCCCAGCATTTT. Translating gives CASSRPTAGGLGQPQHF.

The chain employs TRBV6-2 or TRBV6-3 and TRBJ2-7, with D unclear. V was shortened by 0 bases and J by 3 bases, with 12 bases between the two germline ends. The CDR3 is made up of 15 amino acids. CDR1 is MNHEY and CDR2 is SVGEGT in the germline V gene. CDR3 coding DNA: TGTGCCAGCAGTTACTCAAGCCAATCTATCTACGAGCAGTACTTC. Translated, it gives CASSYSSQSIYEQYF.

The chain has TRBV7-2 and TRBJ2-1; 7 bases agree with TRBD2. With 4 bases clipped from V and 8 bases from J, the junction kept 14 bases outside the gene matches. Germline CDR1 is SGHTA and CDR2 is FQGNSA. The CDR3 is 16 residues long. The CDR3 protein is CASSSPSERGVDEQFF. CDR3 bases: TGTGCCAGCAGCTCCCCCTCCGAGCGGGGAGTCGATGAGCAGTTCTTC.

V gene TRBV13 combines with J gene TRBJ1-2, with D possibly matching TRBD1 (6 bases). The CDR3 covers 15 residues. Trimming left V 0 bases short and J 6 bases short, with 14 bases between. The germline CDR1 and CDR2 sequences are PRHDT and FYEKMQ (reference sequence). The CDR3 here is CASSLGVQGEDGYTF. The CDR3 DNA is TGTGCCAGCAGCTTAGGTGTACAGGGTGAGGATGGCTACACCTTC.

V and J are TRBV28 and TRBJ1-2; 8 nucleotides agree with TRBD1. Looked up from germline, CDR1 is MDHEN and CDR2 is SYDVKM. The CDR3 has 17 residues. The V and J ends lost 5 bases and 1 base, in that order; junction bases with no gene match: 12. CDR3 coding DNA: TGTGCCAGCAGTGATATCCGGGACAGGCCACTTAACTATGGCTACACCTTC. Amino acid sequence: CASSDIRDRPLNYGYTF.

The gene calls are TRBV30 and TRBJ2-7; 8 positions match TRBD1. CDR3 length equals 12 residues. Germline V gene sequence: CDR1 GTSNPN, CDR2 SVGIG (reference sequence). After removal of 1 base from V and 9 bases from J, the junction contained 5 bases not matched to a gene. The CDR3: CAWSGTGKGQYF. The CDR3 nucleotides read TGTGCCTGGAGTGGGACAGGGAAGGGGCAGTACTTC.

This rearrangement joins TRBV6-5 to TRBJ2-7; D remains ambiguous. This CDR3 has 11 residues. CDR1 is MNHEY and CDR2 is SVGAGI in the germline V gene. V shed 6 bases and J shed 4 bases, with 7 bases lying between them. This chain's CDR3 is CASRLEYEQYF. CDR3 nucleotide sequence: TGTGCCAGCAGGCTAGAATACGAGCAGTACTTC.

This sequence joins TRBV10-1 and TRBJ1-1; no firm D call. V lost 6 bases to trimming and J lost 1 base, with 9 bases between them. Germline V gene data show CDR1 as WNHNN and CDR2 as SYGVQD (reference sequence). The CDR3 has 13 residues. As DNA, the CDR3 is TGCGCCAGCAGGAAAACGGGGAACACTGAAGCTTTCTTT. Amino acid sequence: CASRKTGNTEAFF.

The CDR3, as DNA: TGTGCCAGCAGTGCTATCTCCTATGGCTACACCTTC. As protein: CASSAISYGYTF. The J gene is TRBJ1-2, the V gene TRBV28; no firm D call. CDR1 MDHEN and CDR2 SYDVKM come from the germline V gene. With 5 bases removed from V and 4 bases from J, the gap between germline ends came to 8 bases. The CDR3 has 12 residues.

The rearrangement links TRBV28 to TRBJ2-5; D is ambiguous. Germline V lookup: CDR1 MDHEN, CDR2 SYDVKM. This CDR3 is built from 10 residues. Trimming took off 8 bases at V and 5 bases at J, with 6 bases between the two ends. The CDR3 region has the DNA TGTGCCAGCCGAGATGAGACCCAGTACTTC. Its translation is CASRDETQYF.